This TCR beta chain stems from a study of blood T cell repertoires in COVID-19. Looking at the study overall: Italy, Spain and the United States were the sources of the convalescent and acute COVID-19 samples. From T cells, B-cell-depleted T cells, or PBMCs came the material, which was cDNA or gDNA.

In the authors' methods: The assay estimated nucleated cells by amplifying reference gene primers. Here immunoSEQ multiplex PCR was the method, and the copy in TCRdb shows in-frame clones only, minus some. V and J calls plus clone size are reproduced from that table; the DNA served to infer D and trimming. Seen here are approximately 54,000 clones, 90% observed once, and the top ten hold about 7.7%. From germline, CDR1 is SGHNT and CDR2 YYREEE (reference sequence). The CDR3 loop spans 18 amino acids. The V gene lost 4 bases and the J gene lost 8 bases, with 25 bases spanning the gap. V and J are TRBV5-4 and TRBJ1-6; D is possibly TRBD1 (5 bases). This sequence was found in a woman between 40 and 55 years old with active COVID-19. The sequencing sample was made of peripheral blood. The CDR3 loop is CASSPGGYAGTGDSPLHF. The CDR3, as DNA: TGTGCCAGCAGCCCCGGGGGGTACGCCGGGACTGGGGATTCACCCCTCCACTTT.